This T cell receptor (beta chain) was sequenced during a study of shared clonotypes between healthy human individuals (dated by TCRdb to 2020 to 2022). Turning to the overall study: The cohort included three men and a couple of women between 18 and 49 years of age. For each donor, CD4 naive and CD4 memory were each run on three plates, CD8 naive on two plates, and CD8 memory on one plate. To estimate repertoire size and how much clonotypes are shared between individuals, the study performed deep sequencing of blood TCR repertoires from roughly five healthy adults. To increase sequencing depth and limit assay-specific biases, different laboratories used diverse techniques to prepare libraries and sequence TCR repertoires. Per donor, leukapheresis produced somewhere between about 0.9 and 9 billion PBMCs. General conclusions and limits of the study: Compared with non-shared clonotypes, clonotypes shared by all four sorted-subset donors had higher generation probabilities. Rarefaction of sorted-subset datasets indicated incomplete sequencing despite the large sequencing depth. Because the study included only a small number of donors, the genetic and exposure-history diversity represented was limited. Sampling was restricted to blood, and TCR repertoires in tissue are likely to differ from TCR repertoires in blood. Pairwise subsampling led to the expectation that sequencing depth would affect the degree of clonotype sharing among donors. Across several donors, about 5.2% of naive CD4, roughly 3.3% of naive CD8, under 2.5% of memory CD4, and about 0.44% of memory CD8 clonotypes were shared. Naive subsets generally had larger estimated clonotype richness than memory subsets.

The donors were healthy, HIV-negative adults with no recently reported acute infections or vaccinations. Only Caucasian adults living in Nashville, Tennessee, USA were represented among the donors. CD4+ T cells were enriched through magnetic negative selection, after which naive cells were positively selected on CD45RA and the remaining negative fraction served as the memory subset. After blood collection by leukapheresis, PBMCs were isolated using Ficoll-Histopaque density gradient centrifugation and then cryopreserved in the vapor phase of liquid nitrogen. Analytical flow cytometry was used to check the purity and quantity of each magnetically sorted T cell population. Each sorted fraction had its genomic DNA isolated and then quantified by UV absorbance on a Nanodrop 2000c. A word on this clone: The antigen this receptor binds is unknown. The input lacks base qualities; no much larger clone sits a single base away.

The CDR3 starts with the cysteine, ends with the phenylalanine, and has 15 residues. Only CDR3 DNA is held: 45 bases, read in frame from base 1. The germline V gene encodes CDR1 MNHNS and CDR2 SASEGT. At the junction V is shortened by 3 bases and J by 2 bases, with 14 bases in between. Using the deep immunoSEQ assay, TCR CDR3 regions were amplified from genomic DNA by multiplex PCR. For each cell subset, the extracted genomic DNA was distributed evenly across all wells of several immunoSEQ 96-well plates, and each plate served as one replicate. Each replicate PCR for sorted subsets received around 210 ng genomic DNA, equal to roughly 30,000 T cell genomes. Purified libraries were measured with a Qubit 3.0 fluorometer, size-checked on a Bioanalyzer 2100, and measured again with the KAPA Library Quantification kit. Every immunoSEQ 96-well plate was sequenced on a dedicated single-read 150-cycle Illumina NextSeq 550 flow cell. The published analysis was carried out like this. Because only junctional sequences without quality scores were contained in the immunoSEQ output, filtering matching that applied to full-length reads could not be performed. To assign V/J genes and CDR3, sequences were annotated against IMGT germline references using PyIR, a Python wrapper for IgBLAST v1.9. Reads with weak V/J assignments (E-value above 1e-6), missing CDR3, stop codons, out-of-frame junctions, or ambiguous translated residues were removed. V3J clonotypes were defined as sequences sharing an identical inferred V gene, J gene, and CDR3 amino acid sequence. Percentage overlap between repertoires was calculated by dividing the number of shared unique clonotypes by the size of the smaller repertoire. Repertoire richness was assessed with RTK rarefaction, the Chao1 estimator, and Recon v2.1 estimates of unobserved clonotypes. Generation probabilities for all TCRbeta clonotypes obtained by the gDNA method from a few donors were computed using OLGA. TCRdb holds this immuneACCESS table with in-frame rearrangements only. Some clones are missing; in checked studies, unresolved V genes explain under half, and the rest has no known cause. That table gives V, J and clone size, and the DNA gave D and trimming. The sample table shows some 2.4 million clones, and more than 85% are seen once. The ten largest clonotypes hold roughly 0.39% of the sample.

The chain joins TRBV6-1 to TRBJ2-7; the D gene is perhaps TRBD1, on 6 matching bases. The material sequenced was naive CD4+ T cells from PBMCs. What the cell subset or site label conveys for this sample: CD45RA+ positively selected. The receptor comes from a man younger than 35 in good health. Some clones in this sample may be carry-over from other donors' samples. The encoded CDR3 is CASSDEGRTAYEQYF. The sequenced DNA: TGTGCCAGCAGTGACGAGGGAAGGACAGCCTACGAGCAGTACTTC.